One sample yielded the 22 T cell receptor beta chains listed below, sequenced in a study of T cell responses to AZD1222 COVID-19 vaccine. The assay was immunoSEQ multiplex PCR, and TCRdb's table has in-frame clones only and misses some. The data contain 150,000 to 200,000 clones, 80% to 90% of them singletons. The sequences come from peripheral blood, collected 28 days after the second dose of the MenACWY control vaccine. Source of these receptors: an adult who received the MenACWY meningococcal vaccine as a control.

J is TRBJ2-7 and V is TRBV19, with unresolved D. CDR1 and CDR2 (germline): LNHDA, SQIVND (reference sequence). Deletions cut 4 bases from V and 2 bases from J, with 18 bases between. The CDR3 runs 16 residues. CDR3 sequence: CASSTQGRGHAYEQYF. DNA for the CDR3: TGTGCCAGTAGTACACAAGGACGCGGTCACGCCTACGAGCAGTACTTC.

This clone showed up just once. The gene calls are TRBV29-1 and TRBJ2-7, with TRBD2 matching over 9 bases. CDR3 size: 15 residues. Germline trimming cut 7 bases from V and 4 bases from J; bases unmatched to any gene: 14. Germline-derived CDR1 and CDR2 are SQVTM and ANQGSEA. CDR3 amino acids: CSAEGLADRRYEQYF. The DNA of the CDR3 is TGCAGCGCTGAGGGACTAGCAGATCGGAGGTACGAGCAGTACTTC.

This chain connects TRBV6-1 to TRBJ1-4; no definite D call. Trimming stripped 0 bases from V and 8 bases from J, with 4 bases between. CDR1 MNHNS and CDR2 SASEGT come from the germline V gene. There are 12 residues in the CDR3. DNA for the CDR3: TGTGCCAGCAGTGAAGCTGAGGAAAAACTGTTTTTT. This codes for CASSEAEEKLFF.

The chain uses TRBV10-1 and TRBJ2-7; possibly TRBD1 or TRBD2 for D (5 bases each). Trimming removed 6 bases at V and 6 bases at J, with 12 bases between. CDR1 and CDR2 from the germline V gene are WNHNN and SYGVQD (reference sequence). This CDR3 spans 12 amino acids. As DNA, the CDR3 is TGCGCCAGCAGCCTCGGGACGGGCGAGCAGTACTTC. Protein product: CASSLGTGEQYF.

A note on this clone: At one of its ends the junction is not consistent with the germline gene, which may arise from a read error. This chain links TRBV7-8 with TRBJ1-2; no reliable D call. The CDR3 contains 11 residues. Germline values: CDR1 SGHVS, CDR2 FQNEAQ. CDR3: CASSPYPALLF. The CDR3 nucleotides are TGTGCCAGCAGCCCTTACCCGGCCCTTCTCTTC. Together with reference TRBV7-8 and TRBJ1-2, the CDR3 gives the full variable domain: GAGVSQSPRYKVAKRGQDVALRCDPISGHVSLFWYQQALGQGPEFLTYFQNEAQLDKSGLPSDRFFAERPEGSVSTLKIQRTQQEDSAVYLCASSPYPALLFGSGTRLTVV.

The chain employs TRBV25-1 and TRBJ2-3; D is ambiguous. In germline, CDR1 is MGHDK, CDR2 SYGVNS. The CDR3 has 12 residues. Trimming took off 3 bases at V and 5 bases at J, with 6 bases between the two ends. DNA of the CDR3: TGTGCCAGCAGTGATTTAGTAGATACGCAGTATTTT. Amino acids: CASSDLVDTQYF.

The chain recombines TRBV7-9 with TRBJ2-2, with D perhaps TRBD2 (6 bases). Germline CDR1 SEHNR, CDR2 FQNEAQ (reference sequence). This CDR3 is 15 amino acids long. V dropped 5 bases and J dropped 1 base, with 11 bases sitting between them. CDR3 bases: TGTGCCAGCAGCCCTGGGAGGTTGAACACCGGGGAGCTGTTTTTT. This encodes CASSPGRLNTGELFF. Full variable domain (remainder filled in from reference TRBV7-9 and TRBJ2-2): DTGVSQNPRHKITKRGQNVTFRCDPISEHNRLYWYRQTLGQGPEFLTYFQNEAQLEKSRLLSDRFSAERPKGSFSTLEIQRTEQGDSAMYLCASSPGRLNTGELFFGEGSRLTVL.

The chain recombines TRBV28 with TRBJ2-5; D call uncertain. Germline CDR1 and CDR2: MDHEN and SYDVKM. Trimming cost V 3 bases and J 7 bases, with 9 bases left between them. This CDR3 region has 12 residues. The CDR3 region is CASSLELGTQYF. In DNA, the CDR3 is TGTGCCAGCAGTTTGGAGCTAGGGACCCAGTACTTC.

This clone was counted between two and nine times. The genes are TRBV27 and TRBJ2-1; D is possibly TRBD2 (5 bases). The V gene lost 6 bases and the J gene lost 5 bases, with 26 bases spanning the gap. Per germline, CDR1 MNHEY and CDR2 SMNVEV (reference sequence). This CDR3 region has 18 residues. The CDR3 DNA is TGTGCCAGCAGAAGCAAAAACGTGAGGGCTAGCAATAACAATGAGCAGTTCTTC. It translates to CASRSKNVRASNNNEQFF.

V and J are TRBV6-5 and TRBJ2-7; TRBD1 aligns across 9 bases. The germline gives CDR1 MNHEY, CDR2 SVGAGI. The CDR3 has 16 residues. Germline trimming cut 2 bases from V and 4 bases from J; bases unmatched to any gene: 9. In DNA form, the CDR3 reads TGTGCCAGCAGTTACGCGACGCCGACAGGGGGTTACGAGCAGTACTTC. This encodes CASSYATPTGGYEQYF.

The gene calls are TRBV11-2 and TRBJ2-7; D not resolved. Trimming pared 5 bases from V and 5 bases from J, leaving 25 bases between. The germline V gene has CDR1 SGHAT and CDR2 FQNNGV. This CDR3 is built from 17 residues. In DNA, the CDR3 is TGTGCCAGCAGCACGACGACCTACGGTCCCGGCAGCGACGAGCAGTACTTC. It codes for CASSTTTYGPGSDEQYF.

This clone has a single count. The CDR3 DNA follows: TGTGCCTGGAGTGTATCCGGGGGCCCCTACGAGCAGTACTTC. Translated: CAWSVSGGPYEQYF. This chain connects TRBV30 to TRBJ2-7; D tentatively fits TRBD1 or TRBD2 (6 bases each). CDR1 GTSNPN and CDR2 SVGIG come from the germline V gene (reference sequence). The CDR3 totals 14 residues. With 0 bases removed from V and 2 bases from J, the gap between germline ends came to 11 bases.

This clone is a singleton in its sample. The chain links TRBV6-5 to TRBJ1-1; tentative D call: TRBD1 (5 bases). This CDR3 spans 15 amino acids. In germline, CDR1 is MNHEY, CDR2 SVGAGI. V was cut by 7 bases and J by 1 base, with 16 bases left in between. CDR3 loop: CASKLDSLSNTEAFF. CDR3 DNA: TGTGCCAGCAAACTAGACAGTCTTTCGAACACTGAAGCTTTCTTT.

The chain links TRBV27 to TRBJ2-7; TRBD2 is a possible D gene (5 bases). Germline V gives CDR1 MNHEY, CDR2 SMNVEV (reference sequence). The V gene lost 5 bases and the J gene lost 4 bases, with 12 bases spanning the gap. This CDR3 region has 13 residues. The CDR3 bases are TGTGCCAGCAGTCCACGAGGAGGTTACGAGCAGTACTTC. This codes for CASSPRGGYEQYF.

The CDR3 coding sequence is TGTGCCAGCAGTTTGGAGGGCCACAATGAGCAGTTCTTC. Protein sequence: CASSLEGHNEQFF. The V call is TRBV6-2 or TRBV6-3, the J call TRBJ2-1, with a possible D match to TRBD2 (6 bases). In germline, CDR1 is MNHEY, CDR2 SVGEGT. Trimming cost V 4 bases and J 5 bases, with 9 bases left between them. The CDR3 is made up of 13 amino acids.

Remarks on this clone: The sample contains more than one DNA sequence encoding this CDR3. This chain connects TRBV30 to TRBJ2-7; weak D call: TRBD1 (5 bases). CDR1 and CDR2 from the germline V gene are GTSNPN and SVGIG (reference sequence). The CDR3 contains 12 residues. Between the trimmed V and J ends, which lost 2 bases and 0 bases, there was a span of 5 bases. The chain's CDR3 is CAWSRGSYEQYF. CDR3 bases: TGTGCCTGGAGTAGGGGCTCCTACGAGCAGTACTTC.

The V call is TRBV27, the J call TRBJ2-1, with D possibly matching TRBD2 (6 bases). Trimming shortened V by 3 bases and J by 9 bases, and 12 bases separated the two germline ends. Germline V CDR1 and CDR2: MNHEY, SMNVEV (reference sequence). There are 13 residues in the CDR3. The CDR3 loop reads CASSFWDFGEQFF. Written as DNA, the CDR3 is TGTGCCAGCAGTTTTTGGGACTTTGGTGAGCAGTTCTTC.

V is TRBV10-3 and J is TRBJ2-5; D gene ambiguous. The germline gives CDR1 ENHRY, CDR2 SYGVKD. Trimming cost V 1 base and J 0 bases, with 6 bases left between them. There are 14 residues in the CDR3. The CDR3 DNA sequence: TGTGCCATCAGTGAGTTAGCAGACCAAGAGACCCAGTACTTC. This codes for CAISELADQETQYF.

The chain is built from TRBV28 and TRBJ1-2, with D tentatively TRBD1 (5 bases). CDR1 is MDHEN, CDR2 SYDVKM, per germline. V was cut by 5 bases and J by 6 bases, with 25 bases left in between. The CDR3 is 17 residues long. DNA for the CDR3: TGTGCCAGCAGTCCGCGTCCCTCGGTCGGGGGGTCGAATGGCTACACCTTC. Amino acids: CASSPRPSVGGSNGYTF.

The sample holds one count of this clone. The V call is TRBV19, the J call TRBJ1-5; D is possibly TRBD1 (5 bases). The length of the CDR3 is 13 residues. Germline-derived CDR1 and CDR2 are LNHDA and SQIVND (reference sequence). Deletions cut 4 bases from V and 7 bases from J, with 11 bases between. In DNA, the CDR3 is TGTGCCAGTAGTAGGGGGACGGACCAGCCCCAGCATTTT. Its protein is CASSRGTDQPQHF.

The V call is TRBV9, the J call TRBJ1-5; the D gene is possibly TRBD1 (6 bases). This CDR3 is built from 15 residues. Trimming took 3 bases from V and 3 from J, leaving 13 bases between them. The germline CDR1 and CDR2 sequences are SGDLS and YYNGEE. CDR3 DNA: TGTGCCAGCAGCGCCGGGGGCAGTGCCAATCAGCCCCAGCATTTT. As protein: CASSAGGSANQPQHF.

This chain uses TRBV12-5 with TRBJ1-6; D unclear. The CDR3 runs 13 residues. V lost 3 bases and J lost 6, with 6 bases in between. Germline V gene data show CDR1 as LGHNT and CDR2 as FRNRAP. In DNA form, the CDR3 reads TGTGCTAGTGGTTTCAACAGTAATTCACCCCTCCACTTT. Residues: CASGFNSNSPLHF.